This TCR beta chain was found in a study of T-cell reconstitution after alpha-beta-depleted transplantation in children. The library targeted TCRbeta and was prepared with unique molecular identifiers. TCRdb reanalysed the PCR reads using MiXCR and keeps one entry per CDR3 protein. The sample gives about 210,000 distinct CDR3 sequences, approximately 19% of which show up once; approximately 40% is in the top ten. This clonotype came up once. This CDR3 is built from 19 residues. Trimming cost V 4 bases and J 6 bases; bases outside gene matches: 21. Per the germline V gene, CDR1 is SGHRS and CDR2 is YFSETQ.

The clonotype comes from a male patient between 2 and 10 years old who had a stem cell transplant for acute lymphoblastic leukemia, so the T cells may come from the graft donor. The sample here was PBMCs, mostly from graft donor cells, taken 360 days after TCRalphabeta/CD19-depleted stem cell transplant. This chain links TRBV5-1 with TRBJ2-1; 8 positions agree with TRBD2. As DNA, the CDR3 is TGCGCCAGCAGCAGCCAGGGTGCGGGGGGTTTCTTCACGGCCAATGAGCAGTTCTTC. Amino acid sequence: CASSSQGAGGFFTANEQFF.